The 13 T cell receptor beta chains below were found in one sample sequenced in a study of human T cells and chemical hapten exposure. One entry per CDR3 protein, called by TCRdb with MiXCR from the 5' RACE reads. The sample lists 150,000 or so distinct CDR3 sequences; 4.1% were seen once. The authors extracted total RNA from unfractionated whole blood. These receptors were collected from a female donor in good health.

This clonotype was detected ten times or more. The chain is built from TRBV5-1 and TRBJ1-5; D perhaps matches TRBD1 (6 bases). Trimming stripped 4 bases from V and 1 base from J, with 18 bases between. The CDR3 is made up of 17 amino acids. Germline V gives CDR1 SGHRS, CDR2 YFSETQ. The CDR3 loop is CASSPTISDSSNQPQHF. The DNA of the CDR3 is TGCGCCAGCAGCCCTACCATTTCGGACAGCAGCAATCAGCCCCAGCATTTT.

This clonotype was recorded many times. CDR3 sequence reads: CASSPGSYEQYF. The CDR3 DNA reads as TGTGCCAGCAGCCCCGGGTCCTACGAGCAGTACTTC. The J gene is TRBJ2-7, the V gene TRBV3-1; D not resolved. CDR3 length: 12 amino acids. V was trimmed by 4 bases and J by 1 base, leaving 5 bases between them. Germline-derived CDR1 and CDR2 are LGHDT and YNNKEL (reference sequence).

Comments on this clonotype: A much larger clone lies a single base off, so this may be a read error. The rearrangement joins TRBV10-3 to TRBJ2-3, with no clear D. CDR1 ENHRY and CDR2 SYGVKD come from the germline V gene. This CDR3 is 13 amino acids long. V was shortened by 1 base and J by 6 bases, with 8 bases between the two germline ends. The CDR3 region is CAISECLRDTQYF. Here the CDR3 DNA reads TGTGCCATCAGTGAGTGTCTCAGGGATACGCAGTATTTT.

The table lists this clonotype with many counts. V and J are TRBV9 and TRBJ1-3, with TRBD1 as a possible D gene (6 bases). Germline CDR1 SGDLS, CDR2 YYNGEE. V lost 2 bases and J 4 bases, leaving 10 bases between the germline ends. The CDR3 has 14 amino acids. DNA of the CDR3: TGTGCCAGCAGCGTGGGGGCGCCCGGAAACACCATATATTTT. Amino acids: CASSVGAPGNTIYF.

This clonotype was recorded at least ten times. V and J are TRBV7-8 and TRBJ1-1; D ambiguous. The germline V and J ends were trimmed by 2 bases and 5 bases, with 21 bases remaining between them. Germline V lookup: CDR1 SGHVS, CDR2 FQNEAQ. This CDR3 region has 17 residues. This chain's CDR3 is CASSLKLAGEVLTEAFF. In DNA, the CDR3 is TGTGCCAGCAGCTTAAAGTTAGCGGGTGAAGTTTTAACTGAAGCTTTCTTT.

This clonotype occurred many times. The chain employs TRBV30 and TRBJ1-1; D unclear. This CDR3 region has 12 residues. Trimming shortened V by 5 bases and J by 1 base, and 8 bases separated the two germline ends. Germline V lookup: CDR1 GTSNPN, CDR2 SVGIG (reference sequence). The CDR3 DNA follows: TGTGCCTGGTCTTACGGGAACACTGAAGCTTTCTTT. This sequence encodes CAWSYGNTEAFF. The full variable domain, its missing parts supplied by reference TRBV30 and TRBJ1-1, is SQTIHQWPATLVQPVGSPLSLECTVEGTSNPNLYWYRQAAGRGLQLLFYSVGIGQISSEVPQNLSASRPQDRQFILSSKKLLLSDSGFYLCAWSYGNTEAFFGQGTRLTVV.

This clonotype was observed at least ten times. The chain carries TRBV29-1 and TRBJ1-1; TRBD1 is a possible D gene (6 bases). The CDR3 runs 14 residues. CDR1 is SQVTM, CDR2 ANQGSEA, per germline. V was shortened by 4 bases and J by 5 bases, with 17 bases between the two germline ends. The CDR3 region has the DNA TGCAGCGTTGTGGGTAACAGGGTAGTGACTGAAGCTTTCTTT. Protein product: CSVVGNRVVTEAFF.

The table lists this clonotype with many counts. The J gene is TRBJ1-6, the V gene TRBV2, with 7 positions matching TRBD1. Germline CDR1 reads SNHLY; CDR2 reads FYNNEI. CDR3 length equals 15 residues. V shed 6 bases, J shed 10 bases, and the junction held 12 bases outside the gene matches. The CDR3 nucleotides read TGTGCCAGCAGATCCTCCGGGACAGCCAGCTCACCCCTCCACTTT. This sequence encodes CASRSSGTASSPLHF.

This clonotype was detected ten times or more. CDR3 DNA: TGTGCCAGCAAAAGGCCCGTTGCCTCACCCCTCCACTTT. Translation: CASKRPVASPLHF. The chain employs TRBV28 and TRBJ1-6; D gene ambiguous. The V end was cut by 7 bases, the J end by 10 bases, with 14 bases between. CDR1 and CDR2 (germline): MDHEN, SYDVKM. The CDR3 sequence is 13 residues long.

This clonotype was recorded at least ten times. This rearrangement joins TRBV6-2 or TRBV6-3 to TRBJ2-7; D might be TRBD1 or TRBD2, each matching 5 bases. Germline V gene data show CDR1 as MNHEY and CDR2 as SVGEGT. V dropped 8 bases and J dropped 0 bases, with 17 bases sitting between them. The CDR3 runs 15 residues. The CDR3 loop is CASCFRPGPSYEQYF. The CDR3 DNA follows: TGTGCCAGCTGTTTCCGACCGGGGCCCTCCTACGAGCAGTACTTC.

The chain carries TRBV6-2 or TRBV6-3 and TRBJ2-7; tentatively, D is TRBD1 (5 bases). Germline CDR1 is MNHEY and CDR2 is SVGEGT. The ends were cut back, 9 bases at V and 4 bases at J, with 25 bases in the middle. This CDR3 has 16 residues. CDR3 sequence (DNA): TGTGCCAGAAGTAGCCCCTGGGTGACAGCTGATTACGAGCAGTACTTC. Its translation: CARSSPWVTADYEQYF.

Ten or more counts support this clonotype. This chain uses TRBV18 with TRBJ1-1, with unresolved D. Germline CDR1 reads KGHSH; CDR2 reads LQKENI. V dropped 1 base and J dropped 6 bases, with 6 bases sitting between them. The CDR3 runs 12 residues. CDR3 in DNA: TGTGCCAGCTCACCACTTGGGGCTGAAGCTTTCTTT. Residues: CASSPLGAEAFF.

This clonotype was found many times. This chain joins TRBV10-3 and TRBJ2-2; no clear D gene. Germline V gives CDR1 ENHRY, CDR2 SYGVKD. V gave up 3 bases and J gave up 1 base, with 6 bases separating them. This CDR3 region has 14 residues. In nucleotides, the CDR3 is TGTGCCATCAGTGACCGACAGAACACCGGGGAGCTGTTTTTT. This sequence encodes CAISDRQNTGELFF.